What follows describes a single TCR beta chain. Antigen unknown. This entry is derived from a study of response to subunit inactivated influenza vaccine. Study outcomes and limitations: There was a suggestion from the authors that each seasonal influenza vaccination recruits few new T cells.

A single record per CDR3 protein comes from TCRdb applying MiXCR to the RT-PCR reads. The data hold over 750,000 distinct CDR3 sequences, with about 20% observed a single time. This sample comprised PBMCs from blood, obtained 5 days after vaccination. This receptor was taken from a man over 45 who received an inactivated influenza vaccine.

In DNA, the CDR3 is TGCGCCAGCAGCGGGGGACTAGCGGGATTGAACACCGGGGAGCTGTTTTTT. Translation: CASSGGLAGLNTGELFF. The chain combines TRBV5-1 with TRBJ2-2, with 13 bases identical to TRBD2. J was trimmed by 1 base and V by 4 bases; bases with no gene match: 4. Germline lookup yields CDR1 SGHRS and CDR2 YFSETQ. The CDR3 extends over 17 amino acids. Based on the CDR3 plus reference TRBV5-1 and TRBJ2-2, the full variable domain is KAGVTQTPRYLIKTRGQQVTLSCSPISGHRSVSWYQQTPGQGLQFLFEYFSETQRNKGNFPGRFSGRQFSNSRSEMNVSTLELGDSALYLCASSGGLAGLNTGELFFGEGSRLTVL.